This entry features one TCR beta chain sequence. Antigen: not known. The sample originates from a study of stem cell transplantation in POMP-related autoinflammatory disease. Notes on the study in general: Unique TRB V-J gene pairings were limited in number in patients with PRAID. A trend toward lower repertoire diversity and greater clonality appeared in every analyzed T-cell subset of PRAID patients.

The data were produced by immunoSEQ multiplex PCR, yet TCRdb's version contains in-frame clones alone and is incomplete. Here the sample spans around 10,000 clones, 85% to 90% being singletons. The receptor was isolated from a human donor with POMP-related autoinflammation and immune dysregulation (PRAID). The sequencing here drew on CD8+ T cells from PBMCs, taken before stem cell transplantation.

CDR3 residues: CASSLGDRPLQETQYF. The CDR3 DNA reads TGTGCCAGCAGCTTAGGGGACAGGCCATTGCAAGAGACCCAGTACTTC. The chain couples TRBV7-9 to TRBJ2-5, with 8 bases fitting TRBD1. The V segment lost 1 base and the J segment 2 bases; nucleotides outside the gene matches: 6. Germline V gene sequence: CDR1 SEHNR, CDR2 FQNEAQ (reference sequence). CDR3 length equals 16 residues.